The clone carrying this T cell receptor beta chain has a handful of counts. The source of the sample is a study of blood T cell repertoires in COVID-19. For the study at large: The United States, Italy and Spain provided the acute and convalescent COVID-19 samples.

Unmatched junction bases numbered 9, after V lost 7 bases and J lost 3 bases. The germline gives CDR1 LNHDA, CDR2 SQIVND (reference sequence). This CDR3 contains 15 residues. Measured with immunoSEQ multiplex PCR; TCRdb has only the in-frame clones, and not every one. Altogether 350,000 to 450,000 clones are present, 83% being singletons, with the ten largest covering about 4.9%. What the recovered Cohort 3 donors had was two negative PCRs, clearance, or symptom resolution. This TCR came from a woman aged 50 to 60 who had recovered from COVID-19. The source material was PBMCs or T cells enriched from blood (not recorded which). The V gene is TRBV19, the J gene TRBJ1-3, with 7 bases aligning to TRBD1. CDR3: CASTPEGAGGNTIYF. The CDR3, as DNA: TGTGCCAGTACCCCTGAGGGGGCAGGTGGAAACACCATATATTTT. The complete variable domain, with remaining parts taken from reference TRBV19 and TRBJ1-3, reads DGGITQSPKYLFRKEGQNVTLSCEQNLNHDAMYWYRQDPGQGLRLIYYSQIVNDFQKGDIAEGYSVSREKKESFPLTVTSAQKNPTAFYLCASTPEGAGGNTIYFGEGSWLTVV.